The 19 T cell receptor beta chains below all came from one sample that was sequenced in a study of T-cell memory formation after mild COVID-19. Via MiXCR, TCRdb re-called the 5' RACE reads, giving one row per CDR3 protein. The sample lists 55,000 to 75,000 distinct CDR3 sequences, 25% to 30% occurring once. Specimen: PBMCs or a T cell subset sorted from them (not recorded which). The receptor set was obtained from a man younger than 35 who had mild COVID-19 (a few samples of this study predate the infection). Cell type and time point are not known.

The chain couples TRBV30 to TRBJ1-1; a possible D gene is TRBD1 (5 bases). The CDR3 is 17 residues long. Trimming stripped 3 bases from V and 0 bases from J, with 20 bases between. In germline, CDR1 is GTSNPN, CDR2 SVGIG (reference sequence). CDR3 in amino acids: CAWSFGRVDPMNTEAFF. The CDR3 region has the DNA TGTGCCTGGAGCTTTGGCAGGGTCGATCCCATGAACACTGAAGCTTTCTTT.

The CDR3 region is CASSLDRRAGTEAFF. For the CDR3, the DNA is TGCGCCAGCAGCTTGGACCGTAGGGCGGGGACTGAAGCTTTCTTT. The chain is built from TRBV5-1 and TRBJ1-1; D unclear. The V end lost 0 bases, the J end lost 5 bases, and 14 bases lay between the germline ends. Germline values: CDR1 SGHRS, CDR2 YFSETQ. The CDR3 covers 15 residues.

CDR3 DNA: TGTGCCAGCAGCTCCGCCGGGACTAGCGGGCTAAATGAGCAGTTCTTC. Its protein is CASSSAGTSGLNEQFF. The genes are TRBV11-2 and TRBJ2-1, with 12 bases that match TRBD2. V lost 4 bases and J lost 7; bases outside the gene matches: 8. Looked up from germline, CDR1 is SGHAT and CDR2 is FQNNGV. This CDR3 is 16 amino acids long. The variable domain in full, completed from reference TRBV11-2 and TRBJ2-1, reads EAGVAQSPRYKIIEKRQSVAFWCNPISGHATLYWYQQILGQGPKLLIQFQNNGVVDDSQLPKDRFSAERLKGVDSTLKIQPAKLEDSAVYLCASSSAGTSGLNEQFFGPGTRLTVL.

Of note for this clonotype: Germline and junction disagree at one end, which may indicate a read error. The chain uses TRBV7-9 and TRBJ2-7; no definite D call. The germline V gene has CDR1 SEHNR and CDR2 FQNEAQ (reference sequence). The length of the CDR3 is 12 residues. CDR3 bases: TGTGCCAGCAGCTTCGACCGACCGGGCAAGGACTTC. This codes for CASSFDRPGKDF.

This clonotype has more than one count but fewer than ten. V is TRBV5-1 and J is TRBJ2-1, with TRBD2 identical over 11 bases. The J segment lost 7 bases and the V segment lost 0 bases, leaving 6 bases of the junction unmatched. Germline CDR1 and CDR2: SGHRS and YFSETQ. The CDR3 runs 16 residues. The CDR3 here is CASSLEPSGRLNEQFF. For the CDR3, the DNA is TGCGCCAGCAGCTTGGAGCCTAGCGGGAGGCTGAATGAGCAGTTCTTC.

The gene calls are TRBV6-5 and TRBJ2-7, with D unclear. This CDR3 is 14 amino acids long. V was shortened by 0 bases and J by 2 bases, with 8 bases between the two germline ends. Germline CDR1 MNHEY, CDR2 SVGAGI. CDR3 nucleotides: TGTGCCAGCAGTTACTCTGCAGCTCCCTACGAGCAGTACGTC. As protein: CASSYSAAPYEQYV.

In DNA, the CDR3 is TGTGCCATCAGTTCCACCCGGGACTCAACTAATGAAAAACTGTTTTTT. Encoded protein: CAISSTRDSTNEKLFF. This chain connects TRBV10-3 to TRBJ1-4, with D possibly matching TRBD1 (5 bases). Deletions cut 5 bases from V and 0 bases from J, with 13 bases between. The CDR3 contains 16 residues. CDR1 and CDR2 from the germline V gene are ENHRY and SYGVKD.

This rearrangement joins TRBV6-5 to TRBJ2-2; no clear D gene. Germline V gene data show CDR1 as MNHEY and CDR2 as SVGAGI. Trimming pared 5 bases from V and 7 bases from J, leaving 20 bases between. The CDR3 is 16 amino acids. The CDR3 protein is CASSENPRAPGGELFF. CDR3 DNA: TGTGCCAGCAGTGAAAATCCCCGTGCCCCTGGCGGGGAGCTGTTTTTT.

J is TRBJ2-2 and V is TRBV7-2; D is unclear. This CDR3 contains 12 residues. V was clipped by 6 bases and J by 6 bases, with 8 bases between them. Germline values: CDR1 SGHTA, CDR2 FQGNSA. CDR3 nucleotides: TGTGCCAGCAGACAACACTCCGGGGAGCTGTTTTTT. The encoded protein is CASRQHSGELFF.

The chain links TRBV10-2 to TRBJ2-7, with D maybe TRBD1 (5 bases). From germline, CDR1 is WSHSY and CDR2 SAAADI. With 6 bases removed from V and 0 bases from J, the gap between germline ends came to 12 bases. The CDR3 is made up of 14 amino acids. The CDR3 here is CASRAPQVSYEQYF. The CDR3 DNA follows: TGCGCCAGCAGAGCGCCACAGGTCTCCTACGAGCAGTACTTC.

V usage is TRBV6-2 or TRBV6-3 and J usage is TRBJ2-1; no clear D. Trimming removed 3 bases from V and 5 bases from J, with 8 bases in between. The CDR3 has 13 amino acids. Per germline, CDR1 MNHEY and CDR2 SVGEGT. The CDR3 loop is CASSYEGNNEQFF. The CDR3 nucleotides are TGTGCCAGCAGTTATGAAGGGAACAATGAGCAGTTCTTC.

This chain links TRBV3-1 with TRBJ2-1; D is ambiguous. Trimming cost V 4 bases and J 9 bases, with 19 bases left between them. CDR1 is LGHDT and CDR2 is YNNKEL in the germline V gene (reference sequence). The CDR3 covers 15 residues. The CDR3: CASSLTLLGSGEQFF. CDR3 nucleotide sequence: TGTGCCAGCAGCCTGACTCTTCTCGGAAGTGGTGAGCAGTTCTTC.

The chain joins TRBV19 to TRBJ2-3; the D is unclear. The germline CDR1 and CDR2 sequences are LNHDA and SQIVND (reference sequence). V lost 5 bases and J lost 2, with 11 bases in between. The CDR3 covers 14 residues. The chain's CDR3 is CASSPRFFTDTQYF. The CDR3 bases are TGTGCCAGTAGTCCCCGGTTTTTCACAGATACGCAGTATTTT.

The chain recombines TRBV7-8 with TRBJ2-7; D is perhaps TRBD2 (6 bases). The ends were cut back, 1 base at V and 6 bases at J, with 19 bases in the middle. The CDR3 contains 16 residues. The germline gives CDR1 SGHVS, CDR2 FQNEAQ. For the CDR3, the DNA is TGTGCCAGCAGCTTAGGATTAGGAGGGGAACTCGGCGAGCAGTACTTC. Encoded protein: CASSLGLGGELGEQYF.

This chain connects TRBV2 to TRBJ2-7, with 7 bases that match TRBD1. The length of the CDR3 is 14 residues. Per the germline V gene, CDR1 is SNHLY and CDR2 is FYNNEI. Trimming at V came to 4 bases and at J to 1 base, leaving 4 bases not matched to a gene. The CDR3 DNA reads as TGTGCCAGCAGTGTTTCAGGGGGTTCCTACGAGCAGTACTTC. Its translation is CASSVSGGSYEQYF.

This clonotype was found a few times. The chain uses TRBV12-3 or TRBV12-4 and TRBJ2-3; TRBD2 might be the D (5 bases). Trimming shortened V by 6 bases and J by 2 bases, and 18 bases separated the two germline ends. There are 16 residues in the CDR3. CDR3 coding DNA: TGTGCCAGCAGCCCCGGGGATAGCGAACTCACAGATACGCAGTATTTT. This codes for CASSPGDSELTDTQYF.

The chain recombines TRBV11-2 with TRBJ2-5; tentatively, D is TRBD1 (5 bases). Trimming shortened V by 1 base and J by 5 bases, and 14 bases separated the two germline ends. This CDR3 is 15 amino acids long. Germline V gene data show CDR1 as SGHAT and CDR2 as FQNNGV. The CDR3 nucleotides read TGTGCCAGCAGCTTAGCCAGGGTTTCGACCGAGACCCAGTACTTC. Translating gives CASSLARVSTETQYF.

The chain is built from TRBV4-3 and TRBJ2-3, with a possible D match to TRBD2 (7 bases). CDR3 length: 18 amino acids. The germline CDR1 and CDR2 sequences are LGHNA and YSLEER. V lost 0 bases, J lost 6 bases, and 22 bases lay in between. CDR3: CASSQESGWGGDLDTQYF. The DNA of the CDR3 is TGCGCCAGCAGCCAAGAGTCGGGATGGGGGGGCGACTTGGATACGCAGTATTTT.

The CDR3 here is CASSESSEGSYEQYV. The CDR3 nucleotides are TGCGCCAGCAGTGAGTCTTCGGAGGGATCCTACGAGCAGTACGTC. The V call is TRBV10-2, the J call TRBJ2-7, with a weak D call TRBD2 (6 bases). The germline gives CDR1 WSHSY, CDR2 SAAADI. The CDR3 covers 15 residues. Trimming shortened V by 0 bases and J by 1 base, and 10 bases separated the two germline ends.